The sequence of this T cell receptor beta chain was determined in a study of breast tumors, draining lymph nodes, adjacent tissues. Findings of the study overall: Data fit most tumor T cells coming from lymph node, expanding in tumor. Tumors had less TCR diversity than lymph nodes, more than nontumor tissue. Luminal-like breast cancer showed significantly greater tumor-nontumor repertoire similarity than basal-like breast cancer did.

A single record per CDR3 protein comes from TCRdb applying MiXCR to the multiplex PCR reads. The sample shows over 200,000 distinct CDR3 sequences, approximately 29% of them seen only once. Concerning this clonotype: Its antigen is not known. Possible read error: a much larger clone is one base away. No conserved phenylalanine or tryptophan is present at the end of the CDR3, so a read error is the likely explanation.

Samples came from axillary lymph nodes draining the breast cancer. The CDR3 loop spans 16 amino acids. Germline CDR1 and CDR2: MDHEN and SYDVKM. Trimming pared 6 bases from V and 1 base from J, leaving 16 bases between. The sample consisted of axillary lymph node tissue. The chain has TRBV28 and TRBJ1-5, with D perhaps matching TRBD1 (5 bases). This clonotype was obtained from a female donor with breast cancer. Some clones in this sample may be carry-over from other donors' samples. The chain's CDR3 is CASSVAGTESNQPQHS. CDR3 sequence (DNA): TGTGCCAGCAGCGTGGCAGGGACGGAGAGCAATCAGCCCCAGCATTCT.